The 31 T cell receptor beta chains below come from one sample, sequenced in a study of CD8+ T cells in alopecia areata. RNA extraction and reverse transcription yielded cDNA as sequencing template. Data came from immunoSEQ multiplex PCR; TCRdb stores just in-frame clones and leaves some out. The sample includes more than 90,000 clones, none of them occurring once. Sequencing was carried out using lesional skin. The receptors derive from a C3H/HeJ mouse with alopecia areata. This strain's MHC haplotype is H2-k.

This clone was found many times. Mouse names are used for the genes. The CDR3 end falls 4 residues outside the read, so it is completed with the germline J gene. The chain uses TRBV13-3 and TRBJ1-2, with a tentative D call TRBD1 (6 bases). The CDR3 is 15 residues long. Germline V gene data show CDR1 as NNHDY and CDR2 as SYVADS. The CDR3 protein is CASSGGTGGAHDYTF. Partial CDR3 DNA: TGTGCCAGCAGTGGAGGGACTGGGGGGGCGCAC.

This clone was picked up many times. Gene labels here are mouse ones. The CDR3 end falls 4 residues outside the read, so it is completed with the germline J gene. The V and J genes are TRBV13-2 and TRBJ2-3; 8 positions match TRBD1. The CDR3 runs 17 residues. The V gene end was trimmed by 2 bases and the J gene end by 0 bases; junction bases not matched to a gene: 8. Germline-derived CDR1 and CDR2 are NNHNN and SYGAGS (reference sequence). CDR3 DNA, as far as it was read: TGTGCCAGCGGTGAAGTAAGGACAGGGAATAGTGCAGAA. It translates to CASGEVRTGNSAE. The whole CDR3 sequence is CASGEVRTGNSAETLYF.

This clone was counted between two and nine times. Gene names and germline refer to mouse. The sequence runs out 4 residues before the end of the CDR3; the remainder is reconstructed from the germline J gene. This sequence joins TRBV13-3 and TRBJ2-1, with 14 bases identical to TRBD2. This CDR3 spans 19 amino acids. J lost 2 bases, V lost 0 bases, and 7 bases had no gene match. Germline CDR1 is NNHDY and CDR2 is SYVADS. CDR3 DNA (partial): TGTGCCAGCAGTGATGCAAGGGGGGACTGGGGGGGCTACTATGCT. This sequence encodes CASSDARGDWGGYYA. The full CDR3 protein reads CASSDARGDWGGYYAEQFF.

This clone appeared many times. The germline and genes are mouse ones. The read gets to within 4 residues of the CDR3 end, and the germline J gene fills in the rest. This chain connects TRBV1 to TRBJ2-5; TRBD1 agrees at 8 bases. The CDR3 has 15 amino acids. CDR1 NSQYPW and CDR2 LRSPGD come from the germline V gene (reference sequence). Incomplete CDR3 DNA: TGCACCTGCAGTGCAGATCTGGACAGGGAAGAC. Residues: CTCSADLDRED. The full CDR3 sequence reads CTCSADLDREDTQYF. The full variable domain, its missing parts supplied by reference TRBV1 and TRBJ2-5, is VTLLEQNPRWRLVPRGQAVNLRCILKNSQYPWMSWYQQDLQKQLQWLFTLRSPGDKEVKSLPGADYLATRVTDTELRLQVANMSQGRTLYCTCSADLDREDTQYFGPGTRLLVL.

The sample holds a few counts of this clone. Any gene name here is a mouse gene name. The read gets to within 4 residues of the CDR3 end, and the germline J gene fills in the rest. The chain couples TRBV13-1 to TRBJ2-7; a weak D match, TRBD2 (5 bases). Germline V gene sequence: CDR1 NSHNY, CDR2 SYGAGN. The CDR3 is 13 residues long. CDR3 amino acids: CASSDQTGYEQYF. The CDR3 DNA, read in part, is TGTGCCAGCAGTGACCAAACTGGTTAT.

This clone appeared a few times. The gene symbols are mouse symbols. The read stops 4 residues short of the end of the CDR3; the missing end is completed from the germline J gene. This chain uses TRBV1 with TRBJ1-4; TRBD1 aligns across 7 bases. The germline V gene has CDR1 NSQYPW and CDR2 LRSPGD (reference sequence). Trimming at V came to 2 bases and at J to 0 bases, leaving 3 bases not matched to a gene. The CDR3 length is 16 residues. This CDR3 reads CTCSARQGLSNERLFF. The CDR3 bases that were read are TGCACCTGCAGTGCAAGACAGGGTCTTTCCAACGAA.

In regard to this clone: The genes are named according to mouse. The CDR3 end falls 4 residues outside the read, so it is completed with the germline J gene. J is TRBJ2-1 and V is TRBV17; TRBD2 matches 7 bases. This CDR3 comprises 17 residues. Trimming cost V 0 bases and J 2 bases; bases outside gene matches: 7. The germline V gene encodes CDR1 MNHDT and CDR2 YYDKIL. The CDR3 loop reads CASSRDVGGRDYAEQFF. The sequenced CDR3 bases are TGTGCTAGCAGTAGAGATGTTGGGGGGAGAGACTATGCT.

This clone was picked up a small number of times. DNA and listed protein disagree at residue 13, so the protein shown here was translated from the DNA. Gene and germline names: mouse. The CDR3 sequence: CASSDARTTINSPLYF. The covered CDR3 bases are TGTGCCAGCAGTGATGCAAGGACAACAATTAATTCGCCC. The V call is TRBV13-1, the J call TRBJ1-6, with D perhaps matching TRBD1 (5 bases). The read finishes 3 residues shy of the CDR3 end, and the germline J gene is used to complete it. TRBJ1-6 is recorded as an ORF, its role being uncertain. CDR3 length: 16 amino acids. V was clipped by 0 bases and J by 6 bases, with 13 bases between them. Looked up from germline, CDR1 is NSHNY and CDR2 is SYGAGN.

This clone was observed a few times. Gene names and germline refer to mouse. The read finishes 4 residues shy of the CDR3 end, and the germline J gene is used to complete it. This sequence joins TRBV1 and TRBJ2-5; 7 nucleotides agree with TRBD2. The CDR3 totals 16 residues. CDR1 is NSQYPW, CDR2 LRSPGD, per germline (reference sequence). The CDR3 loop is CTCSADRSWGSDTQYF. The sequenced part of the CDR3 DNA is TGCACCTGCAGTGCAGATAGATCCTGGGGGTCAGAC.

About this clone: The gene symbols are mouse symbols. The sequenced fragment ends 4 residues before the CDR3 boundary, so the rest is inferred from the germline J gene. The V gene is TRBV13-2, the J gene TRBJ2-7; the D gene is possibly TRBD1 (6 bases). The CDR3 spans 13 residues. Germline V gene sequence: CDR1 NNHNN, CDR2 SYGAGS (reference sequence). This CDR3 is CASGDQTGYEQYF. The DNA read from the CDR3 is TGTGCCAGCGGTGACCAGACAGGTTAT.

There are a few counts of this clone. Each gene name is a mouse one. The observed sequence ends 4 residues before the CDR3 terminus, with the missing tail filled in from the germline J gene. The chain is built from TRBV29 and TRBJ2-7; TRBD1 aligns across 10 bases. The CDR3 length is 14 residues. Germline CDR1 reads MSHET; CDR2 reads SYDVDS. CDR3 residues: CASSLSGQGYEQYF. Incomplete CDR3 DNA: TGTGCTAGCAGTTTATCGGGACAGGGGTAT. The full variable domain, its missing parts supplied by reference TRBV29 and TRBJ2-7, is DMKVTQMPRYLIKRMGENVLLECGQDMSHETMYWYRQDPGLGLQLIYISYDVDSNSEGDIPKGYRVSRKKREHFSLILDSAKTNQTSVYFCASSLSGQGYEQYFGPGTRLTVL.

Details on this clone: Gene names and germline refer to mouse. The sequenced fragment ends 4 residues before the CDR3 boundary, so the rest is inferred from the germline J gene. The chain is built from TRBV1 and TRBJ1-4; unclear D gene. V was clipped by 3 bases and J by 0 bases, with 8 bases between them. CDR3 length equals 15 residues. Germline V gene sequence: CDR1 NSQYPW, CDR2 LRSPGD (reference sequence). CDR3: CTCSALGISNERLFF. Partial CDR3 DNA: TGCACCTGCAGTGCTCTGGGGATTTCCAACGAA.

On this clone itself: The genes and germline here are from mouse. The CDR3 loop is CTCSASPGGSYEQYF. Partial CDR3 DNA: TGCACCTGCAGTGCATCTCCTGGGGGTTCCTAT. V gene TRBV1 combines with J gene TRBJ2-7; 7 nucleotides agree with TRBD2. The CDR3 is cut off 4 residues early in the read; its end comes from the germline J gene. Germline trimming cut 2 bases from V and 1 base from J; bases unmatched to any gene: 5. Germline V gene lookup returns CDR1 NSQYPW and CDR2 LRSPGD (reference sequence). This CDR3 comprises 15 residues.

As to this clone: Mouse names are used for the genes. The CDR3 end falls 4 residues outside the read, so it is completed with the germline J gene. The V and J genes are TRBV13-3 and TRBJ2-2; tentative D call: TRBD2 (6 bases). Per germline, CDR1 NNHDY and CDR2 SYVADS. Between the trimmed V and J ends, which lost 1 base and 3 bases, there was a span of 7 bases. The CDR3 has 14 amino acids. The CDR3 here is CASSDRDYTGQLYF. The CDR3 bases that were read are TGTGCCAGCAGTGATAGGGACTACACCGGG. The variable domain in full, with the rest retrieved from reference TRBV13-3 and TRBJ2-2, is EAAVTQSPRSKVAVTGGKVTLSCHQTNNHDYMYWYRQDTGHGLRLIHYSYVADSTEKGDIPDGYKASRPSQENFSLILELASLSQTAVYFCASSDRDYTGQLYFGEGSKLTVL.

This clone was counted a few times. Gene and germline names: mouse. The sequence runs out 4 residues before the end of the CDR3; the remainder is reconstructed from the germline J gene. This rearrangement joins TRBV13-3 to TRBJ2-7; 7 nucleotides agree with TRBD2. The CDR3 is 14 residues long. J gave up 2 bases and V 2 bases, and 4 bases lay outside the gene matches. CDR1 and CDR2 from the germline V gene are NNHDY and SYVADS. CDR3 DNA, as far as it was read: TGTGCCAGCAGTGAAGCGGACTGGACCTAT. This codes for CASSEADWTY. The CDR3 as a whole reads CASSEADWTYEQYF.

This clone was counted only a few times. All gene names here are mouse names. Coverage ceases 4 residues before the CDR3 finishes, and the germline J gene fills in the end. V usage is TRBV13-3 and J usage is TRBJ2-3; D perhaps matches TRBD1 (5 bases). The germline V gene encodes CDR1 NNHDY and CDR2 SYVADS. The V gene lost 3 bases and the J gene lost 0 bases, with 11 bases spanning the gap. The CDR3 sequence is 15 residues long. CDR3 DNA, as far as it was read: TGTGCCAGCAGTGGGCAGGGAGATAGTGCAGAA. Its translation: CASSGQGDSAE. The whole CDR3 protein is CASSGQGDSAETLYF.

The sample holds a few counts of this clone. Gene labels here are mouse ones. The read is 4 residues too short to cover the CDR3 end, so that end is filled in from the germline J gene. This same CDR3 is encoded by further DNA sequences in the sample. This chain uses TRBV1 with TRBJ2-3, with TRBD1 identical over 9 bases. CDR1 is NSQYPW, CDR2 LRSPGD, per germline (reference sequence). Trimming removed 3 bases from V and 1 base from J; junction bases left unmatched: 2. The CDR3 contains 15 residues. CDR3: CTCSARDRGAETLYF. Incomplete CDR3 DNA: TGCACCTGCAGTGCGAGGGACAGGGGTGCAGAA.

This clone has only a few counts. Mouse names are used for the genes. The read falls 4 residues short of the CDR3 end, and the missing part is taken from the germline J gene. J is TRBJ1-2 and V is TRBV29; TRBD1 matches 7 bases. The CDR3 covers 14 residues. Germline V gene lookup returns CDR1 MSHET and CDR2 SYDVDS. V lost 5 bases to trimming and J lost 0 bases; unmatched junction nucleotides: 3. The CDR3 sequence: CASSRGQANSDYTF. The part of the CDR3 DNA that was read is TGTGCTAGCAGTAGAGGACAGGCAAACTCC.

A few counts support this clone. Gene names and germline match the mouse. The sequenced part of the CDR3 DNA is TGTGCAAGCAGCTTAAACTGGGGGAAGAGCTCCTAT. It yields the protein CASSLNWGKSSY. The CDR3 in its entirety is CASSLNWGKSSYEQYF. The genes are TRBV16 and TRBJ2-7; 8 nucleotides match TRBD2. The read gets to within 4 residues of the CDR3 end, and the germline J gene fills in the rest. V lost 2 bases and J lost 0; bases outside the gene matches: 6. The germline gives CDR1 SGHSA, CDR2 FRNQAP. The CDR3 covers 16 residues.

In its sample, this clone was seen many times. The listed genes are named as in mouse. The read falls 4 residues short of the CDR3 end, and the missing part is taken from the germline J gene. This sequence joins TRBV13-3 and TRBJ2-1; D is possibly TRBD1 (5 bases). Between the trimmed V and J ends, which lost 6 bases and 6 bases, there was a span of 13 bases. The CDR3 totals 13 residues. Germline loops: CDR1 NNHDY, CDR2 SYVADS. CDR3 residues: CASTGGESAEQFF. CDR3 DNA, as far as it was read: TGTGCCAGCACGGGAGGGGAGAGTGCT.

This clone appeared a few times. The gene names here belong to mouse. The read falls 4 residues short of the CDR3 end, and the missing part is taken from the germline J gene. V is TRBV13-3 and J is TRBJ2-3; 10 nucleotides agree with TRBD1. The CDR3 sequence is 16 residues long. Germline loops: CDR1 NNHDY, CDR2 SYVADS. V trimming: 4 bases; J trimming: 3 bases; junction bases outside the gene matches: 8. The sequenced part of the CDR3 DNA is TGTGCCAGCAGTAAACCCGGGACAGGGGAGGCAGAA. Its protein is CASSKPGTGEAE. In full, the CDR3 is CASSKPGTGEAETLYF.

This clone was picked up a small number of times. Germline and genes: mouse. Sequencing ends 4 residues short of the CDR3 end; the germline J gene provides the rest. The chain uses TRBV16 and TRBJ2-5; 7 nucleotides line up with TRBD1. CDR1 and CDR2 from the germline V gene are SGHSA and FRNQAP. There are 14 residues in the CDR3. J was trimmed by 2 bases and V by 5 bases; bases with no gene match: 4. CDR3 in amino acids: CASSRDRTQDTQYF. The CDR3 DNA, read in part, is TGTGCAAGCAGCCGGGACAGAACCCAAGAC.

This clone has ten or more counts. Gene and germline names: mouse. With the read ending 4 residues before the CDR3 end, the germline J gene is used to fill in that end. The gene calls are TRBV13-3 and TRBJ2-1; 8 bases are a match to TRBD1. The CDR3 consists of 14 residues. V lost 6 bases and J lost 3; bases outside the gene matches: 5. Germline V gene lookup returns CDR1 NNHDY and CDR2 SYVADS. CDR3 loop: CASTRTGSYAEQFF. The CDR3 bases that were read are TGTGCCAGCACCAGGACAGGGAGCTATGCT.

This clone was picked up a small number of times. These gene names are mouse names. The missing CDR3 end, 4 residues past where the read stops, is filled in from the germline J gene. The chain carries TRBV17 and TRBJ2-3; possible D gene TRBD1, 6 bases. The V end was cut by 3 bases, the J end by 3 bases, with 10 bases between. Germline-derived CDR1 and CDR2 are MNHDT and YYDKIL. The CDR3 loop spans 14 amino acids. This CDR3 reads CASSSQGKAETLYF. The DNA read from the CDR3 is TGTGCTAGCAGTAGTCAGGGGAAGGCAGAA. The complete variable domain, with remaining parts taken from reference TRBV17 and TRBJ2-3, reads DTTVKQNPRYKLARVGKPVNLICSQTMNHDTMYWYQKKPNQAPKLLLFYYDKILNREADTFEKFQSSRPNNSFCSLYIGSAGLEYSAMYLCASSSQGKAETLYFGSGTRLTVL.

On this clone itself: The genes are named according to mouse. Sequencing ends 4 residues short of the CDR3 end; the germline J gene provides the rest. The V and J genes are TRBV13-3 and TRBJ2-7; TRBD2 aligns across 10 bases. The CDR3 totals 15 residues. Losses at the gene ends were 1 base for V and 3 bases for J; bases not matched to a gene: 4. Germline values: CDR1 NNHDY, CDR2 SYVADS. Here the CDR3 reads CASSDSGGALYEQYF. The DNA read from the CDR3 is TGTGCCAGCAGTGATTCTGGGGGGGCGCTCTAT.

This clone was recorded many times. The gene names given are mouse names. Read coverage stops 4 residues before the CDR3 terminus; the germline J gene supplies the remainder. The chain employs TRBV1 and TRBJ2-7; no definite D call. The CDR3 loop spans 14 amino acids. Germline V gene data show CDR1 as NSQYPW and CDR2 as LRSPGD (reference sequence). V lost 1 base and J lost 0, with 7 bases in between. This CDR3 is CTCSAVFSSYEQYF. Incomplete CDR3 DNA: TGCACCTGCAGTGCAGTCTTCAGCTCCTAT.

In this sample, this clone turned up a few times. Each gene name is a mouse one. The sequenced fragment ends 4 residues before the CDR3 boundary, so the rest is inferred from the germline J gene. The V gene is TRBV13-3, the J gene TRBJ2-7; TRBD1 matches 8 bases. In germline, CDR1 is NNHDY, CDR2 SYVADS. CDR3 length: 13 residues. CDR3 sequence reads: CASSTQTGDEQYF. The DNA read from the CDR3 is TGTGCCAGCAGTACACAGACAGGGGAT.

Comment on this clone: Gene names denote mouse genes. The read gets to within 4 residues of the CDR3 end, and the germline J gene fills in the rest. V gene TRBV17 combines with J gene TRBJ2-1; 7 nucleotides line up with TRBD1. V lost 6 bases, J lost 1 base, and 6 bases stayed unmatched. Germline V gene sequence: CDR1 MNHDT, CDR2 YYDKIL. The CDR3 extends over 15 amino acids. CDR3 DNA (partial): TGTGCTAGCAGCCCCGGGACAGAGAACTATGCT. Protein product: CASSPGTENYA. The entire CDR3 protein reads CASSPGTENYAEQFF. Full variable domain (outside the CDR3, taken from reference TRBV17 and TRBJ2-1): DTTVKQNPRYKLARVGKPVNLICSQTMNHDTMYWYQKKPNQAPKLLLFYYDKILNREADTFEKFQSSRPNNSFCSLYIGSAGLEYSAMYLCASSPGTENYAEQFFGPGTRLTVL.

This clone was recorded a few times. Gene and germline names: mouse. This CDR3 reads CTCSAPGQDYAEVFF. The sequenced part of the CDR3 DNA is TGCACCTGCAGTGCCCCGGGACAGGACTACGCA. The rearrangement joins TRBV1 to TRBJ1-1, with 8 bases that match TRBD1. The CDR3 extends 4 residues past the end of the read, so its final part is completed from the germline J gene. From germline, CDR1 is NSQYPW and CDR2 LRSPGD (reference sequence). CDR3 length: 15 amino acids.

This clone was found many times. Any gene name here is a mouse gene name. Read coverage stops 4 residues before the CDR3 terminus; the germline J gene supplies the remainder. The V and J genes are TRBV13-3 and TRBJ2-1, with TRBD1 matching over 7 bases. There are 12 residues in the CDR3. Germline CDR1 is NNHDY and CDR2 is SYVADS. V lost 9 bases, J lost 1 base, and 1 base stayed unmatched. Incomplete CDR3 DNA: TGTGCCAAACAGGGGAACTATGCT. This codes for CAKQGNYA. The whole CDR3 protein is CAKQGNYAEQFF.

Concerning this clone itself: Gene names are the mouse ones. From the germline J gene comes the end of the CDR3, since the read stops 4 residues before it. The J gene is TRBJ2-3, the V gene TRBV13-3; D possibly corresponds to TRBD2 (5 bases). This CDR3 has 15 amino acids. The germline CDR1 and CDR2 sequences are NNHDY and SYVADS. The V gene lost 3 bases and the J gene lost 0 bases, with 11 bases spanning the gap. Partial CDR3 DNA: TGTGCCAGCAGTGGACTGTCTCGTAGTGCAGAA. This codes for CASSGLSRSAE. The full CDR3 reads CASSGLSRSAETLYF.